This T cell receptor beta chain is drawn from a study of blood T cell repertoires in COVID-19. Across the study: Samples came from the United States, Italy and Spain, spanning acute and convalescent COVID-19.

The ends were cut back, 0 bases at V and 4 bases at J, with 10 bases in the middle. The CDR3 length is 15 residues. CDR1 and CDR2 (germline): SGHKS, YYEKEE (reference sequence). As processed by the authors: From reference gene primer amplification, estimates of nucleated cell counts were derived. Here immunoSEQ multiplex PCR was the method, and the copy in TCRdb shows in-frame clones only, minus some. Clone size and V and J calls were adopted from that table, with D and trimming inferred from the DNA. The sample lists about 120,000 clones; 90% were seen once. Material: peripheral blood. This clonotype was obtained from a woman in her sixties with COVID-19, enrolled during active disease. This chain links TRBV5-5 with TRBJ2-2; D possibly corresponds to TRBD1 (6 bases). CDR3 loop: CASSLAGASTGELFF. CDR3 DNA sequence: TGTGCCAGCAGCTTGGCAGGGGCGAGCACCGGGGAGCTGTTTTTT. The full variable domain, its missing parts supplied by reference TRBV5-5 and TRBJ2-2, is DAGVTQSPTHLIKTRGQQVTLRCSPISGHKSVSWYQQVLGQGPQFIFQYYEKEERGRGNFPDRFSARQFPNYSSELNVNALLLGDSALYLCASSLAGASTGELFFGEGSRLTVL.